The clone carrying this T cell receptor beta chain was seen a few times. The antigen is unknown. RNA served as the template for amplifying TCR beta CDR3 regions. Second-round multiplex PCR came after first-round RT-PCR with HTBI primers. TCRdb ran MiXCR on the multiplex PCR reads and lists one entry per CDR3 protein. The sample lists around 670,000 distinct CDR3 sequences; roughly two fifths were seen once. The data belong to a study of Graves' ophthalmopathy and Graves' hyperthyroidism. In the study overall: The authors collected peripheral blood at initial diagnosis, before any treatment.

Findings of the study overall: At 70.59% sensitivity and 72.22% specificity, the model predicted progression of the ophthalmopathy. Detected in blood as well were most expanded thyroid clonotypes with frequency above 0.001.

This CDR3 has 14 residues. CDR1 and CDR2 from the germline V gene are SGHDT and YYEEEE. V was cut by 3 bases and J by 1 base, with 10 bases left in between. This TCR was recovered from an adult man with Graves' ophthalmopathy. This sequence joins TRBV5-6 and TRBJ2-5; D is possibly TRBD1 (6 bases). The specimen was peripheral blood. The CDR3 DNA sequence: TGTGCCAGCAGCTCGGGACACCGCCAAGAGACCCAGTACTTC. Its protein product is CASSSGHRQETQYF.